Each of the 7 T cell receptor beta chains below was sequenced from the same sample in a study of blood T cell repertoires in COVID-19. Libraries were prepared by immunoSEQ multiplex PCR; TCRdb keeps only in-frame clonotypes and omits some of them. Here the sample spans a few hundred thousand clones, 85% to 90% being singletons. Source material: peripheral blood. Receptor source: a woman aged 50 to 65 with active or convalescent COVID-19.

The CDR3 coding sequence is TGCGCCAGCAGCCCTGCGCAGGGGGCTAACTATGGCTACACCTTC. Residues: CASSPAQGANYGYTF. The chain recombines TRBV5-1 with TRBJ1-2, with TRBD1 matching 7 bases. The germline CDR1 and CDR2 sequences are SGHRS and YFSETQ. The CDR3 has 15 amino acids. Losses at the gene ends were 4 bases for V and 0 bases for J; bases not matched to a gene: 6. Full variable domain (missing parts from reference TRBV5-1 and TRBJ1-2): KAGVTQTPRYLIKTRGQQVTLSCSPISGHRSVSWYQQTPGQGLQFLFEYFSETQRNKGNFPGRFSGRQFSNSRSEMNVSTLELGDSALYLCASSPAQGANYGYTFGSGTRLTVV.

This clone was counted between two and nine times. The chain is built from TRBV19 and TRBJ1-5, with a tentative D call TRBD1 (6 bases). The germline CDR1 and CDR2 sequences are LNHDA and SQIVND (reference sequence). Trimming removed 4 bases from V and 5 bases from J, with 12 bases in between. The CDR3 has 14 residues. In nucleotides, the CDR3 is TGTGCCAGTAGTAGGTGGGGGGGCGATCAGCCCCAGCATTTT. It codes for CASSRWGGDQPQHF.

V usage is TRBV27 and J usage is TRBJ2-5, with D unresolved. V was trimmed by 0 bases and J by 2 bases, leaving 13 bases between them. Per the germline V gene, CDR1 is MNHEY and CDR2 is SMNVEV (reference sequence). The CDR3 is 16 residues long. The chain's CDR3 is CASSLSSGVGQETQYF. The DNA of the CDR3 is TGTGCCAGCAGTTTATCCTCAGGCGTCGGACAAGAGACCCAGTACTTC.

V usage is TRBV29-1 and J usage is TRBJ1-2; TRBD1 matches 7 bases. Germline-derived CDR1 and CDR2 are SQVTM and ANQGSEA. Losses at the gene ends were 5 bases for V and 4 bases for J; bases not matched to a gene: 7. This CDR3 comprises 13 residues. The CDR3 sequence is CSVPDRASYGYTF. CDR3 in DNA: TGCAGCGTTCCTGACAGGGCCTCCTATGGCTACACCTTC. The full variable domain, completed using reference TRBV29-1 and TRBJ1-2, is SAVISQKPSRDICQRGTSLTIQCQVDSQVTMMFWYRQQPGQSLTLIATANQGSEATYESGFVIDKFPISRPNLTFSTLTVSNMSPEDSSIYLCSVPDRASYGYTFGSGTRLTVV.

The chain couples TRBV5-1 to TRBJ2-7; 7 bases align to TRBD1. V shed 4 bases and J 1 base; nucleotides not matched to a gene: 8. Per germline, CDR1 SGHRS and CDR2 YFSETQ. The CDR3 has 15 amino acids. The CDR3 protein is CASSDRTGPSYEQYF. The CDR3 bases are TGCGCCAGCAGCGATAGGACAGGACCGTCCTACGAGCAGTACTTC.

The rearrangement joins TRBV6-1 to TRBJ2-5, with D perhaps matching TRBD1 (5 bases). Germline V CDR1 and CDR2: MNHNS, SASEGT. CDR3 length: 14 residues. With 2 bases removed from V and 6 bases from J, the gap between germline ends came to 13 bases. Here the CDR3 DNA reads TGTGCCAGCAGTGAAAGTCAGGGTACGAAGACCCAGTACTTC. This encodes CASSESQGTKTQYF.

The J gene is TRBJ2-7, the V gene TRBV21-1; the table's D gene call, TRBD2, was not cross checked with the DNA. TRBV21-1 is recorded as a pseudogene. The CDR3 consists of 15 residues. Here the CDR3 reads CASSKGPPRDWEQYF. The DNA of the CDR3 is TGTGCCAGCAGCAAGGGCCCCCCACGGGACTGGGAGCAGTACTTC.